The 16 T cell receptor beta chains below were found in one sample sequenced in a study of tumor-infiltrating lymphocytes in localized non-small cell lung cancer. Using immunoSEQ multiplex PCR, the repertoire was profiled, and TCRdb retains in-frame clones only, with some absent. Of over 10,000 clones in the sample, roughly 85% were seen once. Sample: uninvolved lung tissue not adjacent to the tumor. The receptors were gathered from a human donor with non-small cell lung cancer.

The chain couples TRBV2 to TRBJ1-5; D is undetermined. Trimming stripped 1 base from V and 0 bases from J, with 10 bases between. Germline values: CDR1 SNHLY, CDR2 FYNNEI. The CDR3 contains 16 residues. CDR3 protein: CASSEGQLHSNQPQHF. DNA of the CDR3: TGTGCCAGCAGTGAAGGGCAGCTACATAGCAATCAGCCCCAGCATTTT.

The chain joins TRBV4-1 to TRBJ2-1; D is unresolved. This CDR3 region has 16 residues. Looked up from germline, CDR1 is MGHRA and CDR2 is YSYEKL. Trimming took off 0 bases at V and 2 bases at J, with 11 bases between the two ends. The CDR3 bases are TGCGCCAGCAGCCAAGATCGGATAGGTGCCTACAATGAGCAGTTCTTC. It yields the protein CASSQDRIGAYNEQFF.

The chain couples TRBV28 to TRBJ1-6; the match to TRBD1 covers 8 bases. Trimming cost V 5 bases and J 9 bases; bases outside gene matches: 9. Germline V gives CDR1 MDHEN, CDR2 SYDVKM. This CDR3 comprises 15 residues. The CDR3 nucleotides are TGTGCCAGCAGTGCCCGACAGGGGATGGGTTCACCCCTCCACTTT. This translates into CASSARQGMGSPLHF.

The V call is TRBV19, the J call TRBJ1-1; TRBD1 is a possible D gene (5 bases). Deletions cut 5 bases from V and 6 bases from J, with 16 bases between. Germline V gene lookup returns CDR1 LNHDA and CDR2 SQIVND (reference sequence). The CDR3 covers 14 residues. The CDR3 region is CASSFNSGTPEAFF. CDR3 sequence (DNA): TGTGCCAGTAGTTTTAACTCAGGGACCCCTGAAGCTTTCTTT.

The V gene is TRBV4-1, the J gene TRBJ1-5, with D hard to call. CDR3 length equals 14 residues. CDR1 MGHRA and CDR2 YSYEKL come from the germline V gene. Trimming pared 1 base from V and 9 bases from J, leaving 13 bases between. CDR3 residues: CASSQADPYGPQHF. The CDR3 DNA reads TGCGCCAGCAGCCAAGCAGACCCATACGGGCCCCAGCATTTT.

This clone was observed once. The chain employs TRBV5-4 and TRBJ2-1; 7 bases align to TRBD2. Trimming cost V 0 bases and J 5 bases; bases outside gene matches: 5. CDR1 and CDR2 (germline): SGHNT, YYREEE (reference sequence). This CDR3 has 15 amino acids. The CDR3 DNA sequence: TGTGCCAGCAGCTTGGCCGCGGGAGCGAACAATGAGCAGTTCTTC. This codes for CASSLAAGANNEQFF.

This rearrangement joins TRBV25-1 to TRBJ2-7; 8 nucleotides align to TRBD1. The CDR3 has 13 residues. Germline CDR1 MGHDK, CDR2 SYGVNS. The V segment lost 4 bases and the J segment 7 bases; nucleotides outside the gene matches: 6. For the CDR3, the DNA is TGTGCCAGCAGTGCGACAGGGGCGGGGGAGCAGTACTTC. Amino acid sequence: CASSATGAGEQYF.

The chain has TRBV4-2 and TRBJ1-3; no reliable D call. Looked up from germline, CDR1 is LGHNA and CDR2 is YNFKEQ. Trimming removed 0 bases from V and 1 base from J, with 7 bases in between. The CDR3 is made up of 15 amino acids. The CDR3 DNA reads as TGTGCCAGCAGCCAAGAGAGCTCTTCTGGAAACACCATATATTTT. Protein: CASSQESSSGNTIYF.

This chain links TRBV29-1 with TRBJ2-7; the match to TRBD1 covers 11 bases. With V trimmed by 5 bases and J by 0 bases, 3 bases remained unmatched. The CDR3 sequence is 14 residues long. Germline-derived CDR1 and CDR2 are SQVTM and ANQGSEA. DNA for the CDR3: TGCAGCGTTACCGGGACAGGGGGCTCCTACGAGCAGTACTTC. It codes for CSVTGTGGSYEQYF.

V and J are TRBV5-5 and TRBJ2-7, with D unresolved. The CDR3 is made up of 14 amino acids. Germline lookup yields CDR1 SGHKS and CDR2 YYEKEE (reference sequence). Trimming removed 4 bases at V and 9 bases at J, with 20 bases between. The CDR3 here is CASSHSGPSLWQYF. DNA for the CDR3: TGTGCCAGCAGCCATTCGGGCCCTTCTCTTTGGCAGTACTTC.

The rearrangement uses TRBV6-6 and TRBJ2-7; 7 bases align to TRBD2. Germline V CDR1 and CDR2: MNHNY, SVGAGI (reference sequence). The CDR3 is 12 amino acids. V dropped 9 bases and J dropped 5; count of bases not matched to a gene: 7. CDR3 bases: TGTGCCAGTCTCGGGGGGTCCAACGAGCAGTACTTC. The encoded protein is CASLGGSNEQYF.

This chain uses TRBV20-1 with TRBJ1-1, with D unresolved. V was shortened by 6 bases and J by 7 bases, with 9 bases between the two germline ends. CDR3 size: 10 residues. Germline V lookup: CDR1 DFQATT, CDR2 SNEGSKA (reference sequence). CDR3 sequence: CSAAIFEAFF. CDR3 coding DNA: TGCAGTGCAGCTATTTTTGAAGCTTTCTTT.

Only a few counts were recorded for this clone. CDR3 DNA sequence: TGTGCCTGCCGAACTCGGACAGGACTGAACACTGAAGCTTTCTTT. Translated: CACRTRTGLNTEAFF. The rearrangement links TRBV30 to TRBJ1-1, with 7 bases aligning to TRBD1. V shed 6 bases, J shed 0 bases, and the junction held 10 bases outside the gene matches. The CDR3 is 15 amino acids. Looked up from germline, CDR1 is GTSNPN and CDR2 is SVGIG (reference sequence).

J is TRBJ2-7 and V is TRBV11-2; 12 bases map to TRBD2. Germline V gene lookup returns CDR1 SGHAT and CDR2 FQNNGV. The CDR3 totals 17 residues. J lost 9 bases, V lost 3 bases, and 15 bases had no gene match. This chain's CDR3 is CASSLTTSGGRRDGQYF. The DNA for the CDR3 is TGTGCCAGCAGCTTGACGACTAGCGGGGGCCGAAGAGATGGGCAGTACTTC. The complete variable domain, with remaining parts taken from reference TRBV11-2 and TRBJ2-7, reads EAGVAQSPRYKIIEKRQSVAFWCNPISGHATLYWYQQILGQGPKLLIQFQNNGVVDDSQLPKDRFSAERLKGVDSTLKIQPAKLEDSAVYLCASSLTTSGGRRDGQYFGPGTRLTVT.

The V call is TRBV5-1, the J call TRBJ2-3; D gene ambiguous. The V end was cut by 4 bases, the J end by 0 bases, with 6 bases between. This CDR3 has 13 amino acids. CDR1 is SGHRS and CDR2 is YFSETQ in the germline V gene. CDR3 loop: CASSIDSTDTQYF. CDR3 coding DNA: TGCGCCAGCAGCATTGATAGCACAGATACGCAGTATTTT.

V gene TRBV7-6 combines with J gene TRBJ2-7; D remains ambiguous. This CDR3 spans 12 amino acids. Germline-derived CDR1 and CDR2 are SGHVS and FNYEAQ. V was trimmed by 4 bases and J by 3 bases, leaving 7 bases between them. CDR3 protein: CASSSSIYEQYF. In DNA, the CDR3 is TGTGCCAGCAGCTCGAGCATCTACGAGCAGTACTTC.